These 32 T cell receptor beta chains came from one sample sequenced in a study of siplizumab effects on memory and regulatory T cells. Here immunoSEQ multiplex PCR was the method, and the copy in TCRdb shows in-frame clones only, minus some. Among 92,000 or so clones listed, more than 80% were seen once. Material for sequencing was CD4+ T cells sorted from blood. Source of these receptors: a human donor in good health.

V is TRBV19 and J is TRBJ2-5; 14 nucleotides align to TRBD2. Germline V lookup: CDR1 LNHDA, CDR2 SQIVND (reference sequence). The CDR3 extends over 17 amino acids. V shed 5 bases and J 7 bases; nucleotides not matched to a gene: 12. The CDR3 loop is CASSVTGTSGRGRTQYF. In nucleotides, the CDR3 is TGTGCCAGTAGTGTCACCGGGACTAGCGGGAGAGGTCGGACCCAGTACTTC.

CDR3 in DNA: TGCGCCAGCAGTACCGGGTATGGAAACACCATATATTTT. It specifies CASSTGYGNTIYF. The chain links TRBV10-1 to TRBJ1-3; D gene uncertain. The CDR3 has 13 residues. Trimming cost V 5 bases and J 3 bases, with 8 bases left between them. The germline V gene encodes CDR1 WNHNN and CDR2 SYGVQD (reference sequence).

The chain combines TRBV15 with TRBJ1-4, with unresolved D. CDR3 length equals 15 residues. Trimming pared 0 bases from V and 4 bases from J, leaving 9 bases between. CDR1 and CDR2 (germline): LNHNV, YYDKDF (reference sequence). This CDR3 is CATSRDQVRNEKLFF. As DNA, the CDR3 is TGTGCCACCAGCAGAGATCAGGTCCGTAATGAAAAACTGTTTTTT.

This clone has more than one count but fewer than ten. V is TRBV12-5 and J is TRBJ2-2; 8 nucleotides agree with TRBD1. Trimming cost V 2 bases and J 5 bases; bases outside gene matches: 4. Germline assignment: CDR1 LGHNT and CDR2 FRNRAP. The CDR3 totals 15 residues. Here the CDR3 DNA reads TGTGCTAGTGGTTTGCCCCGACAGGGGACCGGGGAGCTGTTTTTT. It encodes CASGLPRQGTGELFF.

The chain couples TRBV19 to TRBJ1-5; D is possibly TRBD1 (5 bases). Germline V gene lookup returns CDR1 LNHDA and CDR2 SQIVND (reference sequence). The length of the CDR3 is 15 residues. The V end lost 4 bases, the J end lost 5 bases, and 15 bases lay between the germline ends. The CDR3 DNA follows: TGTGCCAGTAGTAGGGTAGGGAGGGACGATCAGCCCCAGCATTTT. It encodes CASSRVGRDDQPQHF.

The chain carries TRBV7-6 and TRBJ2-2; D perhaps matches TRBD1 (6 bases). Germline CDR1 and CDR2: SGHVS and FNYEAQ. There are 16 residues in the CDR3. With 3 bases removed from V and 2 bases from J, the gap between germline ends came to 13 bases. The CDR3 sequence: CASSFLGQGNTGELFF. CDR3 sequence (DNA): TGTGCCAGCAGCTTCCTGGGACAAGGAAACACCGGGGAGCTGTTTTTT.

Only a few counts were recorded for this clone. The rearrangement uses TRBV7-2 and TRBJ1-2; D unresolved. Trimming stripped 5 bases from V and 4 bases from J, with 11 bases between. This CDR3 has 13 amino acids. Germline CDR1 is SGHTA and CDR2 is FQGNSA. In nucleotides, the CDR3 is TGTGCCAGCAGCCGCCCACAAGTCTATGGCTACACCTTC. It is translated as CASSRPQVYGYTF.

The chain is built from TRBV6-5 and TRBJ2-5, with 9 bases fitting TRBD2. Germline V CDR1 and CDR2: MNHEY, SVGAGI. The V gene end was trimmed by 5 bases and the J gene end by 5 bases; junction bases not matched to a gene: 3. The CDR3 contains 13 residues. The DNA for the CDR3 is TGTGCCAGCAGTCGAACTAGCGGGGAGACCCAGTACTTC. This gives the protein CASSRTSGETQYF.

CDR3 sequence (DNA): TGTGCCAGCAGTCCTTCGAGCTCTGGAAACACCATATATTTT. Encoded protein: CASSPSSSGNTIYF. V usage is TRBV6-5 and J usage is TRBJ1-3; D gene unclear. The germline CDR1 and CDR2 sequences are MNHEY and SVGAGI. The CDR3 runs to 14 residues. V was shortened by 5 bases and J by 0 bases, with 8 bases between the two germline ends.

The genes are TRBV9 and TRBJ1-3; TRBD1 agrees at 10 bases. CDR3 length equals 16 residues. V was pared by 3 bases and J by 3 bases, with 6 bases of the junction left unmatched. From germline, CDR1 is SGDLS and CDR2 YYNGEE. This CDR3 is CASSADDRGHGNTIYF. DNA of the CDR3: TGTGCCAGCAGCGCCGACGACAGGGGGCATGGAAACACCATATATTTT. The full variable domain, completed using reference TRBV9 and TRBJ1-3, is DSGVTQTPKHLITATGQRVTLRCSPRSGDLSVYWYQQSLDQGLQFLIQYYNGEERAKGNILERFSAQQFPDLHSELNLSSLELGDSALYFCASSADDRGHGNTIYFGEGSWLTVV.

V gene TRBV7-2 combines with J gene TRBJ2-1, with D possibly TRBD2 on 5 matching bases. CDR3 length: 15 amino acids. V lost 3 bases and J 0 bases, leaving 9 bases between the germline ends. CDR1 and CDR2 from the germline V gene are SGHTA and FQGNSA. The CDR3 DNA reads as TGTGCCAGCAGCTTGAGCCGGGACTCCTACAATGAGCAGTTCTTC. Translation gives CASSLSRDSYNEQFF.

V usage is TRBV10-3 and J usage is TRBJ1-1; no clear D gene. Trimming shortened V by 6 bases and J by 2 bases, and 4 bases separated the two germline ends. Germline-derived CDR1 and CDR2 are ENHRY and SYGVKD. The CDR3 has 11 residues. The CDR3, as DNA: TGTGCCATCAGGGATAACACTGAAGCTTTCTTT. Protein sequence: CAIRDNTEAFF.

The rearrangement links TRBV9 to TRBJ2-7; perhaps TRBD1 as D (6 bases). The germline V gene encodes CDR1 SGDLS and CDR2 YYNGEE. Trimming left V 4 bases short and J 3 bases short, with 23 bases between. The CDR3 is made up of 17 amino acids. DNA of the CDR3: TGTGCCAGCAGCCCAAGCCCCCCGGGACAAACTTTCTACGAGCAGTACTTC. Its translation is CASSPSPPGQTFYEQYF.

The CDR3 DNA sequence: TGTGCCAGCAGCTTAGTTCAGGGTGGGACTGAAGCTTTCTTT. Protein: CASSLVQGGTEAFF. The genes are TRBV7-9 and TRBJ1-1, with D possibly TRBD1 on 5 matching bases. Germline-derived CDR1 and CDR2 are SEHNR and FQNEAQ (reference sequence). V shed 1 base and J shed 5 bases, with 11 bases lying between them. This CDR3 has 14 residues.

The chain carries TRBV25-1 and TRBJ2-1; D gene ambiguous. V was clipped by 2 bases and J by 1 base, with 15 bases between them. Germline CDR1 reads MGHDK; CDR2 reads SYGVNS. The CDR3 has 17 residues. The CDR3: CASSEQHPSFSYNEQFF. CDR3 DNA: TGTGCCAGCAGTGAACAACATCCCTCCTTTTCCTACAATGAGCAGTTCTTC. The full variable domain, in which reference TRBV25-1 and TRBJ2-1 provide the parts outside the CDR3, is EADIYQTPRYLVIGTGKKITLECSQTMGHDKMYWYQQDPGMELHLIHYSYGVNSTEKGDLSSESTVSRIRTEHFPLTLESARPSHTSQYLCASSEQHPSFSYNEQFFGPGTRLTVL.

The chain combines TRBV6-6 with TRBJ2-1; D ambiguous. The CDR3 is made up of 11 amino acids. The germline V gene has CDR1 MNHNY and CDR2 SVGAGI (reference sequence). Between the trimmed V and J ends, which lost 5 bases and 7 bases, there was a span of 6 bases. The CDR3 coding sequence is TGTGCCAGCAGTCCCTCGAATGAGCAGTTCTTC. Its translation is CASSPSNEQFF.

This clone turned up a few times. The gene calls are TRBV9 and TRBJ2-3, with 7 bases that match TRBD2. CDR3 size: 17 residues. The ends lost 1 base at V and 3 bases at J; junction bases unmatched: 11. Germline loops: CDR1 SGDLS, CDR2 YYNGEE. The CDR3 spells CASSVILGGEGTDTQYF. The CDR3, as DNA: TGTGCCAGCAGCGTAATTCTCGGCGGGGAGGGGACAGATACGCAGTATTTT.

The V gene is TRBV30, the J gene TRBJ2-1; 11 nucleotides line up with TRBD2. J gave up 4 bases and V 1 base, and 9 bases lay outside the gene matches. CDR3 length equals 17 residues. Germline CDR1 is GTSNPN and CDR2 is SVGIG (reference sequence). For the CDR3, the DNA is TGTGCCTGGAGTGGAGGGCCAACTAGCGGGAGTTACAATGAGCAGTTCTTC. This gives the protein CAWSGGPTSGSYNEQFF.

This chain joins TRBV10-2 and TRBJ2-2; 8 nucleotides line up with TRBD1. Trimming took 6 bases from V and 2 from J; bases not matched to a gene: 5. The CDR3 extends over 15 amino acids. CDR1 and CDR2 from the germline V gene are WSHSY and SAAADI. This chain's CDR3 is CASRPGQANTGELFF. CDR3 coding DNA: TGCGCCAGCAGGCCGGGACAGGCTAACACCGGGGAGCTGTTTTTT.

In this sample, this clone turned up once. This chain links TRBV30 with TRBJ2-7; D could derive from TRBD1 or TRBD2 (7 bases each). The germline V gene encodes CDR1 GTSNPN and CDR2 SVGIG (reference sequence). Trimming removed 4 bases from V and 0 bases from J, with 16 bases in between. This CDR3 is 15 amino acids long. The CDR3 sequence: CAWKGAGGGSYEQYF. In nucleotides, the CDR3 is TGTGCCTGGAAGGGGGCTGGCGGGGGCTCCTACGAGCAGTACTTC.

The chain recombines TRBV25-1 with TRBJ1-5; D possibly corresponds to TRBD1 (6 bases). The germline V and J ends were trimmed by 4 bases and 2 bases, with 9 bases remaining between them. Germline CDR1 is MGHDK and CDR2 is SYGVNS. The CDR3 contains 14 residues. DNA for the CDR3: TGTGCCAGCAGTGGATCAGGGGGCAATCAGCCCCAGCATTTT. Translated: CASSGSGGNQPQHF.

The chain joins TRBV19 to TRBJ2-6; tentative D call: TRBD2 (5 bases). The germline V and J ends were trimmed by 5 bases and 4 bases, with 12 bases remaining between them. In germline, CDR1 is LNHDA, CDR2 SQIVND (reference sequence). The length of the CDR3 is 15 residues. DNA for the CDR3: TGTGCCAGTAGTTCCCACGGAGGCGGGGCCAACGTCCTGACTTTC. Translation: CASSSHGGGANVLTF.

This chain uses TRBV29-1 with TRBJ1-1; 8 bases are a match to TRBD1. The junction had 7 bases not matched to a gene; V was cut back by 4 bases and J by 0 bases. The CDR3 is 15 residues long. CDR1 is SQVTM, CDR2 ANQGSEA, per germline. The CDR3 DNA reads TGCAGCGTTGCAGGGGGCGACGGGATGAACACTGAAGCTTTCTTT. It yields the protein CSVAGGDGMNTEAFF. Drawing the rest from reference TRBV29-1 and TRBJ1-1, the complete variable domain is SAVISQKPSRDICQRGTSLTIQCQVDSQVTMMFWYRQQPGQSLTLIATANQGSEATYESGFVIDKFPISRPNLTFSTLTVSNMSPEDSSIYLCSVAGGDGMNTEAFFGQGTRLTVV.

This rearrangement joins TRBV7-3 to TRBJ2-1, with 7 bases lining up with TRBD2. Germline trimming cut 2 bases from V and 4 bases from J; bases unmatched to any gene: 11. Germline lookup yields CDR1 SGHTA and CDR2 FQGTGA. The CDR3 sequence is 17 residues long. CDR3 sequence (DNA): TGTGCCAGCAGCTTATACCCCATGGCTAGCGGATACAATGAGCAGTTCTTC. This encodes CASSLYPMASGYNEQFF.

The J gene is TRBJ2-5, the V gene TRBV11-1; D remains ambiguous. The CDR3 loop spans 16 amino acids. The V gene lost 1 base and the J gene lost 2 bases, with 14 bases spanning the gap. Germline V CDR1 and CDR2: SGHAT, FQDESV (reference sequence). DNA of the CDR3: TGTGCCAGCAGCTTAGGAACGTCTAGAACTCAAGAGACCCAGTACTTC. Its protein product is CASSLGTSRTQETQYF. Together with reference TRBV11-1 and TRBJ2-5, the CDR3 gives the full variable domain: EAEVAQSPRYKITEKSQAVAFWCDPISGHATLYWYRQILGQGPELLVQFQDESVVDDSQLPKDRFSAERLKGVDSTLKIQPAELGDSAMYLCASSLGTSRTQETQYFGPGTRLLVL.

The chain couples TRBV7-6 to TRBJ2-3, with 9 positions matching TRBD1. Trimming took 5 bases from V and 10 from J; bases not matched to a gene: 13. The CDR3 loop spans 15 amino acids. Per the germline V gene, CDR1 is SGHVS and CDR2 is FNYEAQ. This chain's CDR3 is CASSLRQGGVGSQYF. The DNA for the CDR3 is TGTGCCAGCAGCCTGCGACAGGGGGGGGTGGGATCGCAGTATTTT.

The chain couples TRBV27 to TRBJ2-1; 7 bases are shared with TRBD1. The CDR3 contains 14 residues. The J segment lost 9 bases and the V segment lost 3 bases, leaving 8 bases of the junction unmatched. In germline, CDR1 is MNHEY, CDR2 SMNVEV (reference sequence). CDR3 region: CASSFRDSASEQFF. CDR3 nucleotides: TGTGCCAGCAGTTTCCGGGACAGTGCAAGTGAGCAGTTCTTC.

The chain recombines TRBV4-3 with TRBJ1-5, with TRBD1 identical over 7 bases. This CDR3 region has 14 residues. CDR1 is LGHNA and CDR2 is YSLEER in the germline V gene. Unmatched junction bases numbered 3, after V lost 3 bases and J lost 4 bases. The CDR3 reads CASSQTGINQPQHF. For the CDR3, the DNA is TGCGCCAGCAGCCAGACAGGGATTAATCAGCCCCAGCATTTT.

This clone appeared a single time. This sequence joins TRBV6-5 and TRBJ1-5; no reliable D call. Trimming removed 0 bases from V and 2 bases from J, with 8 bases in between. In germline, CDR1 is MNHEY, CDR2 SVGAGI. The CDR3 runs to 15 residues. CDR3 coding DNA: TGTGCCAGCAGTTACTCGAAAAGCGGCAATCAGCCCCAGCATTTT. This encodes CASSYSKSGNQPQHF.

This rearrangement joins TRBV27 to TRBJ2-1; the match to TRBD2 covers 13 bases. Germline V gives CDR1 MNHEY, CDR2 SMNVEV (reference sequence). Germline trimming cut 4 bases from V and 6 bases from J; bases unmatched to any gene: 6. CDR3 length equals 16 residues. The CDR3, as DNA: TGTGCCAGCAGTTCCCGACTAGCGGGAGGATTCAATGAGCAGTTCTTC. Its protein product is CASSSRLAGGFNEQFF.

V is TRBV28 and J is TRBJ2-5, with 10 bases aligning to TRBD1. The CDR3 covers 15 residues. V trimming: 3 bases; J trimming: 5 bases; junction bases outside the gene matches: 6. Germline values: CDR1 MDHEN, CDR2 SYDVKM. The CDR3 region has the DNA TGTGCCAGCAGTTTTCAGACAGGGGGCTACGAGACCCAGTACTTC. This translates into CASSFQTGGYETQYF.

The J gene is TRBJ2-7, the V gene TRBV6-1; D is possibly TRBD1 (6 bases). Trimming left V 11 bases short and J 2 bases short, with 13 bases between. The length of the CDR3 is 12 residues. The germline V gene has CDR1 MNHNS and CDR2 SASEGT. CDR3 coding DNA: TGTGCCGCTGCAGGGGTGGCCTACGAGCAGTACTTC. Amino acids: CAAAGVAYEQYF.